This record concerns one T cell receptor beta chain sequence. As yet, its antigen is unknown. Primers included in the PCR were 60 Vbeta and 13 Jbeta primers. Assay: immunoSEQ multiplex PCR; the TCRdb copy retains only in-frame clones and omits some. Its clone listing holds 63,000 or so clones. The germline CDR1 and CDR2 sequences are SGHAT and FQDESV (reference sequence). Losses at the gene ends were 0 bases for V and 5 bases for J; bases not matched to a gene: 3. CDR3 length: 14 residues. This record comes from a study of cytomegalovirus exposure and HLA in healthy donors. Study observations and caveats: Prior analysis indicated that the majority of TCR beta V segments exhibited productivity approximately 90% or approximately 30% of the time. Later work associated 16,951 TCR beta sequences with HLA alleles at 0.05 false discovery rate.

The V and J genes are TRBV11-1 and TRBJ2-7; the match to TRBD1 covers 8 bases. This clonotype was obtained from a boy aged 5-17 years in good health and CMV-seronegative. Sequencing was performed on PBMCs. As DNA, the CDR3 is TGTGCCAGCAGCTTAGCCGGACAGGGTAACGAGCAGTACTTC. Amino acid sequence: CASSLAGQGNEQYF.